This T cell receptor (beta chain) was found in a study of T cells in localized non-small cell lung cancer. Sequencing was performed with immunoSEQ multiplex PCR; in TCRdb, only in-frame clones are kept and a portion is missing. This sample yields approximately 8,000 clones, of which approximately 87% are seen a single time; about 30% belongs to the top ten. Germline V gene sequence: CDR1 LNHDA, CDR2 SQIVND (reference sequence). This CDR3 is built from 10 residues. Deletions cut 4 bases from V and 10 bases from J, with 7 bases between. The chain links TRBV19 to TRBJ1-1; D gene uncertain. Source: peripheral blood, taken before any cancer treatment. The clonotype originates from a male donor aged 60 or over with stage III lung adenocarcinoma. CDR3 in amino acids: CASSKGPAFF. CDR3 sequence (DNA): TGTGCCAGTAGTAAAGGGCCAGCTTTCTTT.